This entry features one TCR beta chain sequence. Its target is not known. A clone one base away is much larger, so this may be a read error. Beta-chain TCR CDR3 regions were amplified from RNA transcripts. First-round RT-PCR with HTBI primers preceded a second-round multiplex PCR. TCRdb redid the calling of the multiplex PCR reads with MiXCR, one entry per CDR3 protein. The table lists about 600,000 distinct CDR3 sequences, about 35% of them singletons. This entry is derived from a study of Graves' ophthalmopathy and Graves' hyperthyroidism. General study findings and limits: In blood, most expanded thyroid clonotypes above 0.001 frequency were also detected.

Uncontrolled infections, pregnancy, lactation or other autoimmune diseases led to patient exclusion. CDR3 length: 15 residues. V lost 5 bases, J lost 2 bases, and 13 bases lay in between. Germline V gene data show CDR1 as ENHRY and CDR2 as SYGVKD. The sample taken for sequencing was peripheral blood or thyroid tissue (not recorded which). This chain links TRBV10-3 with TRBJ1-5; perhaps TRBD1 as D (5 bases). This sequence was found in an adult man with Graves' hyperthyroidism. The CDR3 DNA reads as TGTGCCATCAGTAGGGGAAGGGGAGGCAATCAGCCCCAGCATTTT. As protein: CAISRGRGGNQPQHF.